One sample yielded the 15 T cell receptor beta chains listed below, sequenced in a study of blood T cell repertoires in COVID-19. Measured with immunoSEQ multiplex PCR; TCRdb has only the in-frame clones, and not every one. In the table there are 60,000 to 70,000 clones, 65% to 90% of which are singletons. Sequencing used peripheral blood. These receptors all come from a woman between 55 and 75 years old with acute or convalescent COVID-19.

This clone was counted once. The chain links TRBV27 to TRBJ1-2; D perhaps matches TRBD1 (6 bases). V was cut by 4 bases and J by 6 bases, with 18 bases left in between. CDR3 length equals 15 residues. Germline V gene lookup returns CDR1 MNHEY and CDR2 SMNVEV (reference sequence). The CDR3 DNA follows: TGTGCCAGCAGTTCTCGTGGGACAAGGGGGAATGGCTACACCTTC. It encodes CASSSRGTRGNGYTF.

The CDR3 coding sequence is TGTGCCAGCAGCGTAGGTTCAGGGGGAGAGACCCAGTACTTC. This encodes CASSVGSGGETQYF. The chain is built from TRBV9 and TRBJ2-5; 7 bases agree with TRBD1. The trim removed 0 bases at V and 4 bases at J, leaving 3 bases unmatched. Germline V CDR1 and CDR2: SGDLS, YYNGEE. The CDR3 runs 14 residues.

The chain links TRBV28 to TRBJ1-2; D might be TRBD1 (5 bases). V was clipped by 11 bases and J by 4 bases, with 20 bases between them. This CDR3 comprises 14 residues. Germline V gives CDR1 MDHEN, CDR2 SYDVKM. The CDR3 DNA follows: TGTGCCTGGGGGGACCCCGCCCGGATCTATGGCTACACCTTC. Amino acid sequence: CAWGDPARIYGYTF.

J is TRBJ1-5 and V is TRBV12-3 or TRBV12-4; 7 bases agree with TRBD1. This CDR3 comprises 13 residues. After removal of 8 bases from V and 4 bases from J, the junction contained 5 bases not matched to a gene. The CDR3 here is CASLGQTNQPQHF. Here the CDR3 DNA reads TGTGCCAGCTTGGGACAGACTAATCAGCCCCAGCATTTT.

This rearrangement joins TRBV4-2 to TRBJ2-1, with D possibly matching TRBD2 (5 bases). V lost 5 bases, J lost 8 bases, and 10 bases lay in between. CDR3 length equals 12 residues. The germline CDR1 and CDR2 sequences are LGHNA and YNFKEQ. The CDR3 sequence: CASSGVGDEQFF. The CDR3 DNA reads as TGTGCCAGCAGCGGAGTCGGGGATGAGCAGTTCTTC.

This clone was counted once. The chain links TRBV6-5 to TRBJ2-1; unclear D gene. The V end was cut by 0 bases, the J end by 4 bases, with 13 bases between. Germline V gene data show CDR1 as MNHEY and CDR2 as SVGAGI. The CDR3 runs 16 residues. The CDR3 loop is CASSYSRNRIYNEQFF. The DNA of the CDR3 is TGTGCCAGCAGTTACTCTAGGAACAGAATATACAATGAGCAGTTCTTC.

The chain carries TRBV7-8 and TRBJ2-1; TRBD2 agrees at 8 bases. V gave up 11 bases and J gave up 3 bases; unmatched junction bases: 9. CDR3 size: 14 residues. Germline V gives CDR1 SGHVS, CDR2 FQNEAQ. In DNA, the CDR3 is TGTGCCTCCTCGGGAGGGGGTGTCTACAATGAGCAGTTCTTC. Protein sequence: CASSGGGVYNEQFF.

This rearrangement joins TRBV3-1 (or the pseudogene TRBV3-2) to TRBJ2-3; possibly TRBD1 for D (6 bases). This CDR3 has 18 residues. Germline CDR1 reads LGHDT; CDR2 reads YNNKEL (reference sequence). V shed 2 bases and J shed 4 bases, with 22 bases lying between them. The chain's CDR3 is CASSQNLQAAGGSDTQYF. CDR3 DNA: TGTGCCAGCAGCCAAAATTTACAGGCCGCTGGGGGCTCAGATACGCAGTATTTT.

The J gene is TRBJ1-1, the V gene TRBV28, with 7 bases fitting TRBD1. Germline values: CDR1 MDHEN, CDR2 SYDVKM. The CDR3 spans 14 residues. The V gene end was trimmed by 6 bases and the J gene end by 2 bases; junction bases not matched to a gene: 6. This chain's CDR3 is CASRAHRGNTEAFF. The CDR3 DNA reads TGTGCCAGCAGGGCTCACAGGGGTAACACTGAAGCTTTCTTT.

This chain links TRBV30 with TRBJ1-1; D call uncertain. The germline V and J ends were trimmed by 0 bases and 2 bases, with 10 bases remaining between them. This CDR3 has 14 residues. The germline gives CDR1 GTSNPN, CDR2 SVGIG (reference sequence). This chain's CDR3 is CAWSVQSRNTEAFF. The CDR3 DNA sequence: TGTGCCTGGAGTGTACAGTCCAGAAACACTGAAGCTTTCTTT.

The chain uses TRBV4-1 and TRBJ2-3; the D gene is possibly TRBD2 (5 bases). Germline V gene lookup returns CDR1 MGHRA and CDR2 YSYEKL. The CDR3 sequence is 15 residues long. Trimming removed 5 bases from V and 2 bases from J, with 14 bases in between. In nucleotides, the CDR3 is TGCGCCAGCAGCACTAGGGTGGGAAACACAGATACGCAGTATTTT. Translating it yields CASSTRVGNTDTQYF.

The chain employs TRBV9 and TRBJ1-1; D perhaps matches TRBD1 (5 bases). Trimming took 0 bases from V and 0 from J, leaving 12 bases between them. Germline CDR1 reads SGDLS; CDR2 reads YYNGEE. The CDR3 contains 16 residues. DNA of the CDR3: TGTGCCAGCAGCGTAGGGGCGGGGCAGTTGAACACTGAAGCTTTCTTT. It is translated as CASSVGAGQLNTEAFF.

This clone came up a few times. The rearrangement joins TRBV18 to TRBJ2-5; possibly TRBD2 for D (6 bases). V was clipped by 8 bases and J by 2 bases, with 12 bases between them. The CDR3 is made up of 13 amino acids. Germline CDR1 and CDR2: KGHSH and LQKENI. The chain's CDR3 is CASARSGQETQYF. CDR3 DNA sequence: TGTGCCAGCGCGAGGAGCGGGCAAGAGACCCAGTACTTC.

V gene TRBV18 combines with J gene TRBJ2-5, with a possible D match to TRBD2 (5 bases). CDR3 length equals 15 residues. V shed 1 base and J shed 5 bases, with 14 bases lying between them. Germline assignment: CDR1 KGHSH and CDR2 LQKENI. The CDR3 bases are TGTGCCAGCTCACCACGTCTAGGAGGATGGGAGACCCAGTACTTC. It yields the protein CASSPRLGGWETQYF.

In its sample, this clone was seen once. The V gene is TRBV29-1, the J gene TRBJ2-7; 10 nucleotides agree with TRBD2. Trimming removed 6 bases from V and 4 bases from J; junction bases left unmatched: 9. From germline, CDR1 is SQVTM and CDR2 ANQGSEA. The CDR3 has 14 amino acids. The CDR3 region has the DNA TGCAGCGTCAAATCGGGGGGACTAGCGTACGAGCAGTACTTC. Translating gives CSVKSGGLAYEQYF.